This TCR beta chain was captured in a study of blood T cell repertoires in COVID-19. The authors' processing: Estimates of nucleated cell counts were drawn from the amplification of reference gene primers. TCRdb keeps only in-frame clones here, not all; method: immunoSEQ multiplex PCR. The V and J calls and the clone size are those of that table, but D and trimming were determined from the DNA. The data show about 250,000 clones, 85% to 90% seen once. This clone was seen once. What the recovered Cohort 3 donors had was two negative PCRs, clearance, or symptom resolution. The length of the CDR3 is 17 residues. V shed 3 bases and J shed 0 bases, with 16 bases lying between them. CDR1 is ENHRY and CDR2 is SYGVKD in the germline V gene.

The sequenced material came from PBMCs or T cells enriched from blood (not recorded which). This chain links TRBV10-3 with TRBJ2-3; maybe TRBD1 (6 bases). This TCR derives from a man in his forties or fifties who had recovered from COVID-19. CDR3 loop: CAISEGGLALSTDTQYF. In DNA, the CDR3 is TGTGCCATCAGTGAAGGGGGATTAGCGCTCAGCACAGATACGCAGTATTTT.